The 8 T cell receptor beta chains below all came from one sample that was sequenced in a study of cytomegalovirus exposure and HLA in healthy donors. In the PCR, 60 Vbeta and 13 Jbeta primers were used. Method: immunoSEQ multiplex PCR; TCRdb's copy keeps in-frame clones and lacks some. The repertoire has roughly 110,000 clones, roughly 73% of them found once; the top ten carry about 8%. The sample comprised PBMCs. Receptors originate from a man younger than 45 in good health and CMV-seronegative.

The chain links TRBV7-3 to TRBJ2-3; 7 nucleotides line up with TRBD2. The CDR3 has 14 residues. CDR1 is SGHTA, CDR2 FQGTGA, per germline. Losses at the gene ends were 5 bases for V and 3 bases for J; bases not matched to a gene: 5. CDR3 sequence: CASSGGGSTDTQYF. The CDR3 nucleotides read TGTGCCAGCAGCGGGGGGGGGAGTACAGATACGCAGTATTTT.

The CDR3 nucleotides are TGTGCCAGCAGTGGCGACAGGGCAGCTCAGCCCCAGCATTTT. Translating gives CASSGDRAAQPQHF. The V gene is TRBV6-1, the J gene TRBJ1-5, with 7 bases identical to TRBD1. This CDR3 is built from 14 residues. Germline V gives CDR1 MNHNS, CDR2 SASEGT. V was pared by 4 bases and J by 6 bases, with 6 bases of the junction left unmatched.

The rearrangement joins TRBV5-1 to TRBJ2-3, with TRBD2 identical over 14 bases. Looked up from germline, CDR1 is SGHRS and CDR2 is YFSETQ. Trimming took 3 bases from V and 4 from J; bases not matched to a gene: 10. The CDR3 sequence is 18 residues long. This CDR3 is CASSYPRLAGGPPDTQYF. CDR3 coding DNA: TGCGCCAGCAGCTACCCCCGACTAGCGGGAGGGCCTCCAGATACGCAGTATTTT.

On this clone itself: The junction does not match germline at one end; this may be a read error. CDR3 protein: CASSEGLSDEQYF. The CDR3 bases are TGTGCCAGCAGCGAAGGGTTGTCAGACGAGCAGTACTTC. The chain couples TRBV2 to TRBJ2-7; D is undetermined. The germline V gene has CDR1 SNHLY and CDR2 FYNNEI. The CDR3 is 13 residues long. Supplemented by reference TRBV2 and TRBJ2-7, the full variable domain reads EPEVTQTPSHQVTQMGQEVILRCVPISNHLYFYWYRQILGQKVEFLVSFYNNEISEKSEIFDDQFSVERPDGSNFTLKIRSTKLEDSAMYFCASSEGLSDEQYFGPGTRLTVT.

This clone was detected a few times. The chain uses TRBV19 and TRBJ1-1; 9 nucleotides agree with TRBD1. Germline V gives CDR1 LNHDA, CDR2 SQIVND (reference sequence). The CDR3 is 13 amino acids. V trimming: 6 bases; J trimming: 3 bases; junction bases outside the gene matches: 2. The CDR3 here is CASSRDRDTEAFF. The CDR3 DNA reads TGTGCCAGTAGCCGGGACAGGGACACTGAAGCTTTCTTT.

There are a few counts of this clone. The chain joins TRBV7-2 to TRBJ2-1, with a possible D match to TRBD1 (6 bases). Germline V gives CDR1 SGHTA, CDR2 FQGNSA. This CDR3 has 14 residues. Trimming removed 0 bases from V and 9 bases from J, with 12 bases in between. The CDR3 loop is CASSLARGYGEQFF. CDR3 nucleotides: TGTGCCAGCAGCTTAGCTAGGGGGTACGGTGAGCAGTTCTTC.

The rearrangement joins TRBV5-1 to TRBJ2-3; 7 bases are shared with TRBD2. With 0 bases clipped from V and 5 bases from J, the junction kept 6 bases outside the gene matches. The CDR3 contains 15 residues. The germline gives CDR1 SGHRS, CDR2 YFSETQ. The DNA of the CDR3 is TGCGCCAGCAGCTTGGGTAGTAGCGGGTTAGATACGCAGTATTTT. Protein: CASSLGSSGLDTQYF.

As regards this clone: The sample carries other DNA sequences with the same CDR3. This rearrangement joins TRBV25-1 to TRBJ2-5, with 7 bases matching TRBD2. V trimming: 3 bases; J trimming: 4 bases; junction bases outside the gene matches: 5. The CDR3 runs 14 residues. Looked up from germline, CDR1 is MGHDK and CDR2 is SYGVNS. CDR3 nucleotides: TGTGCCAGCAGTGAGTCGGGGGGAGGAGAGACCCAGTACTTC. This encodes CASSESGGGETQYF.